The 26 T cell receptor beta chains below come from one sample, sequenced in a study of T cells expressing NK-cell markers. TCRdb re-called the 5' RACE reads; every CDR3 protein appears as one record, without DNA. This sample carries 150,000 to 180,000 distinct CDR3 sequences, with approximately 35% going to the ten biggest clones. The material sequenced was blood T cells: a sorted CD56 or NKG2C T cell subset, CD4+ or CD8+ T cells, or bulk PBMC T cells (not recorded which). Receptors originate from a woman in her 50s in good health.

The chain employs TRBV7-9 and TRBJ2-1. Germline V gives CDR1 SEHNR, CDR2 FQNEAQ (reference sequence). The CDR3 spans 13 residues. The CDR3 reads CASRLAAHNEQFF.

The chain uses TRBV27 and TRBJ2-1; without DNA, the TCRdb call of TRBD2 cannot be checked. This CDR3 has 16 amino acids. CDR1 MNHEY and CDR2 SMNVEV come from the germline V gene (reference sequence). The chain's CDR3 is CASAREGGPSYNEQFF.

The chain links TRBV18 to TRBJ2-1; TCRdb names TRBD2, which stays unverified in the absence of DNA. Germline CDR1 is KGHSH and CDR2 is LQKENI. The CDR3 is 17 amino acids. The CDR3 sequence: CASSHEREGGPYNEQFF.

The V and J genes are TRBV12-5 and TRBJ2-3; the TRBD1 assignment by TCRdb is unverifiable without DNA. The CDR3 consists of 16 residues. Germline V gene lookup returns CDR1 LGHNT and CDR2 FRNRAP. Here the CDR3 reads CASGLVRGEGTDTQYF.

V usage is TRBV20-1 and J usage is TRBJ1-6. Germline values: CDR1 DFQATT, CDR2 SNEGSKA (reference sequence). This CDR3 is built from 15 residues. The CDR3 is CSARDRSSYNSPLHF.

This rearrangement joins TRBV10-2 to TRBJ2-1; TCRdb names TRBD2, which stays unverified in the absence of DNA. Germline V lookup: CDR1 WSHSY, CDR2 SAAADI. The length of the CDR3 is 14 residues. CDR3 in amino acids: CASSDAAGAGLGFF.

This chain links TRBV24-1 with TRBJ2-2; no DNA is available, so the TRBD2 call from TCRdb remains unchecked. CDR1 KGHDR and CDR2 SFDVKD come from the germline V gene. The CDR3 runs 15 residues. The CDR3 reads CATSDLGLANGELFF.

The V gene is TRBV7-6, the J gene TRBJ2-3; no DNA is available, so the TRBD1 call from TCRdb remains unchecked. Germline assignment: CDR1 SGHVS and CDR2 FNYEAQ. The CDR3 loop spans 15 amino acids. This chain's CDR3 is CASTQGAGLPHTQYF. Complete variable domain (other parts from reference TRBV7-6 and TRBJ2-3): GAGVSQSPRYKVTKRGQDVALRCDPISGHVSLYWYRQALGQGPEFLTYFNYEAQQDKSGLPNDRFSAERPEGSISTLTIQRTEQRDSAMYRCASTQGAGLPHTQYFGPGTRLTVL.

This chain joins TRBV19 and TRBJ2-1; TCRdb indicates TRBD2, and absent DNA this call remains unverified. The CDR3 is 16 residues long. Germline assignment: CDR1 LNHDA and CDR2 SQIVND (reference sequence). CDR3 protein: CASSRGGSRSYNEQFF.

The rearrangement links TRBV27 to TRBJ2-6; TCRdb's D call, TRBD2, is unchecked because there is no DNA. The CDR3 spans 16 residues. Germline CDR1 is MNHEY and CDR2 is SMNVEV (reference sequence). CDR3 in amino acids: CASSLSGGSGANVLTF.

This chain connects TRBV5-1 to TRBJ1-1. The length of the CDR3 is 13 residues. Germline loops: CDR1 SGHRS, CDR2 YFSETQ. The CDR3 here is CASAALTDTEAFF. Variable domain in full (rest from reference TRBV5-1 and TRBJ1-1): KAGVTQTPRYLIKTRGQQVTLSCSPISGHRSVSWYQQTPGQGLQFLFEYFSETQRNKGNFPGRFSGRQFSNSRSEMNVSTLELGDSALYLCASAALTDTEAFFGQGTRLTVV.

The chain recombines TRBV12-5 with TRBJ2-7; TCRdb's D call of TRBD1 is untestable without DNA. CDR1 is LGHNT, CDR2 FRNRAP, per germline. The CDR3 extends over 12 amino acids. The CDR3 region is CASGGRGYEQYF.

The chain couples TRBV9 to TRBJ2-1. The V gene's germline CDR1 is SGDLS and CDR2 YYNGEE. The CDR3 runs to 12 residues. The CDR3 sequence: CASSFTSQEQFF.

The CDR3 sequence: CASTPYGPEEQFF. The chain joins TRBV12-3 or TRBV12-4 to TRBJ2-1; the D call of TRBD1 rests on TCRdb alone, since no DNA is present to check it. This CDR3 is 13 amino acids long.

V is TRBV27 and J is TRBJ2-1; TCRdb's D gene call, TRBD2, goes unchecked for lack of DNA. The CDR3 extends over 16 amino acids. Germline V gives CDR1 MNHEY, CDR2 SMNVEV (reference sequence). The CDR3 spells CASRPGLRANMNEQFF.

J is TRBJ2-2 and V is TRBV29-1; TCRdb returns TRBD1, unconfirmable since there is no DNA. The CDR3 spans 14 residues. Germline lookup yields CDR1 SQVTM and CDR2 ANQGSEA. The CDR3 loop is CSVYSGTGPGELFF.

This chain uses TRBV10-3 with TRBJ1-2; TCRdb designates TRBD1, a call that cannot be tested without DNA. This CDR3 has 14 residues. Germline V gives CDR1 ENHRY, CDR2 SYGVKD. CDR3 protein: CAISEPRNFYGYTF.

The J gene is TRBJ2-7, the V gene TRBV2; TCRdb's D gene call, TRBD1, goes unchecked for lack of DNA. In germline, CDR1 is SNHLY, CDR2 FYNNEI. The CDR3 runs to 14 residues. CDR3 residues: CASSDTGAHGEQYF.

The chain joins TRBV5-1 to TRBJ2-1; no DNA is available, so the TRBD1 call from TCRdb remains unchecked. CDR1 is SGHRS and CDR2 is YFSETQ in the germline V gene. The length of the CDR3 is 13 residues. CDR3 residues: CASSLPPDRVQFF. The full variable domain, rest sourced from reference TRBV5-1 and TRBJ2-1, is KAGVTQTPRYLIKTRGQQVTLSCSPISGHRSVSWYQQTPGQGLQFLFEYFSETQRNKGNFPGRFSGRQFSNSRSEMNVSTLELGDSALYLCASSLPPDRVQFFGPGTRLTVL.

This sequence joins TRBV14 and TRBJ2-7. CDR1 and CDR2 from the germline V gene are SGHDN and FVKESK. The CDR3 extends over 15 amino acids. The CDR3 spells CASSLLIKGPYEQYF. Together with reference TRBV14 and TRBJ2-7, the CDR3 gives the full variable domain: EAGVTQFPSHSVIEKGQTVTLRCDPISGHDNLYWYRRVMGKEIKFLLHFVKESKQDESGMPNNRFLAERTGGTYSTLKVQPAELEDSGVYFCASSLLIKGPYEQYFGPGTRLTVT.

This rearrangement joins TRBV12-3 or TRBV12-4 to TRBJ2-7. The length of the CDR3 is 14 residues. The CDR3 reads CASSSGKSSYEQYF.

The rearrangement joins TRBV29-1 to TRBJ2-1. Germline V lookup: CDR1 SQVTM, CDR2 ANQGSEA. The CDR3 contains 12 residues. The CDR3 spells CSVEEAYNEQFF.

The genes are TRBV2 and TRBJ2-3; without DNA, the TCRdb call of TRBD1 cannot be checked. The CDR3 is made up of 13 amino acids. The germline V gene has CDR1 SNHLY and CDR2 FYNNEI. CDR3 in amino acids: CASIRAPRDTQYF. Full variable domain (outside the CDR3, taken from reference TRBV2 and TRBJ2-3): EPEVTQTPSHQVTQMGQEVILRCVPISNHLYFYWYRQILGQKVEFLVSFYNNEISEKSEIFDDQFSVERPDGSNFTLKIRSTKLEDSAMYFCASIRAPRDTQYFGPGTRLTVL.

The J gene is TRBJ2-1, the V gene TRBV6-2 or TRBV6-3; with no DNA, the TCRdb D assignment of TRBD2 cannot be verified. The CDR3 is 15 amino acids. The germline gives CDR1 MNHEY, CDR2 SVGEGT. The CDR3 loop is CASSNPGTSGHEQFF.

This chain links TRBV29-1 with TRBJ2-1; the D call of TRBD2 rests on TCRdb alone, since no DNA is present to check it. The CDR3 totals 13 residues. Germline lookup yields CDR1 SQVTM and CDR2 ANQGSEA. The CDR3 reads CSGSSGGVNEQFF.

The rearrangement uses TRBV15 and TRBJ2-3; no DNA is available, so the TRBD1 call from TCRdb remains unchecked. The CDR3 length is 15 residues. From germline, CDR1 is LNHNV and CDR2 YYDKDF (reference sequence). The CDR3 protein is CAITVDRGYTDTQYF.